Sequencing of this TCR beta chain was carried out in a study of prognosis after radiotherapy for stage I lung cancer. Looking at the study overall: The study recorded squamous cell carcinoma in about 7 patients and adenocarcinoma in eleven to twelve.

Multiplex PCR, run in two rounds, amplified TCR beta CDR3 from genomic DNA. TRBV and TRBJ genes each had their own specific primers in first-round PCR. TCRdb reprocessed the multiplex PCR reads via MiXCR and lists one record per CDR3 protein. The data hold some 39,000 distinct CDR3 sequences, with approximately 25% observed a single time. The sample holds many counts of this clonotype. The V segment lost 4 bases and the J segment 5 bases; nucleotides outside the gene matches: 8. The CDR3 loop spans 17 amino acids. Germline loops: CDR1 LNHDA, CDR2 SQIVND (reference sequence). This TCR was recovered from a donor over 45 with non-small cell lung cancer. The rearrangement uses TRBV19 and TRBJ2-1, with TRBD2 identical over 13 bases. The input for sequencing was PBMCs, taken before or after stereotactic body radiation therapy (not recorded which). CDR3 bases: TGTGCCAGTAGTAAAAATCTACTAGCGGGGGGGAACAATGAGCAGTTCTTC. Translated: CASSKNLLAGGNNEQFF.